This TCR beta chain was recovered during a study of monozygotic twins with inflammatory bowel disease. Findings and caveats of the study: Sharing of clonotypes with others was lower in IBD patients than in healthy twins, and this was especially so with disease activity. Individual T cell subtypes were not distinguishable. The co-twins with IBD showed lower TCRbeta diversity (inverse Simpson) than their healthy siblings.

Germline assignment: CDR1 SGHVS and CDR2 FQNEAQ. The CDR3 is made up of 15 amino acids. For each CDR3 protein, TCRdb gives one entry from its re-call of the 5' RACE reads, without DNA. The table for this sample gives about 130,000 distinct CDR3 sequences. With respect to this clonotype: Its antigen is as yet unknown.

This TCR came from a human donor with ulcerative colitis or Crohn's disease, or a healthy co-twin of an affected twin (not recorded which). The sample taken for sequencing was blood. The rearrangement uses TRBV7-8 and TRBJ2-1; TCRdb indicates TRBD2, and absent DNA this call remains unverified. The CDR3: CASSVTTSSYNEQFF.